The present TCR beta chain was sequenced within a study of T cells in tumors after PD-1 blockade. Study as a whole: Some patients also took daily vismodegib 150 mg during anti-PD-1 treatment.

The protocol was immunoSEQ multiplex PCR, while the TCRdb copy is restricted to in-frame clones and leaves out a portion. Of some 4,900 clones in the sample, approximately 70% were seen once. Overall study results and limits: Blood contained about 43% of the tumor's TCR clonotypes.

The germline CDR1 and CDR2 sequences are SGHTA and FQGNSA. This CDR3 is 15 amino acids long. Trimming removed 1 base at V and 2 bases at J, with 12 bases between. As to this clone: Its antigen is not identified.

The sample here was tumor tissue, taken before anti-PD-1 treatment. This sequence originates from a human donor with cutaneous squamous cell carcinoma. This chain connects TRBV7-2 to TRBJ2-7, with D perhaps assigned TRBD1 or TRBD2 (5 bases each). CDR3 coding DNA: TGTGCCAGCAGCTTAGACTCGGGGCTCACCTACGAGCAGTACTTC. It is translated as CASSLDSGLTYEQYF.